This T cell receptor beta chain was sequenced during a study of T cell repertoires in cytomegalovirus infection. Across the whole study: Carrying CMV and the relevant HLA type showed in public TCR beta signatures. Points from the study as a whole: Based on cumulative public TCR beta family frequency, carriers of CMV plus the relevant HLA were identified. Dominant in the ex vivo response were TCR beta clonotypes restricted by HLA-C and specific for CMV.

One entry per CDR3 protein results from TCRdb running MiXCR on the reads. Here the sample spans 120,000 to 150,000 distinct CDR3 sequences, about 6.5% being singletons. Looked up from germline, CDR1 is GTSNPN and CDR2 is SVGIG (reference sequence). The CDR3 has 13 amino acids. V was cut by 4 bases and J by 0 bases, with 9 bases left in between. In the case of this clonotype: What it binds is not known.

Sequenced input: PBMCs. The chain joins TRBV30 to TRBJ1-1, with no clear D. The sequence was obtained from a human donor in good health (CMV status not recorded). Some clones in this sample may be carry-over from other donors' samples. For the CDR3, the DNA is TGTGCCTGGAAAGCCCGGGTGAACACTGAAGCTTTCTTT. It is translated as CAWKARVNTEAFF.